These T cell receptor beta chains were read from a single sample in a study of cytomegalovirus exposure and HLA in healthy donors. Produced via immunoSEQ multiplex PCR; TCRdb's table is partial and in-frame only. Counted here are some 150,000 clones, approximately 82% occurring once; the ten biggest clones make up under 7.5%. Sequenced material: PBMCs. Receptors were obtained from a woman in her forties or fifties in good health and CMV-seropositive. Each CDR3 is given with its conserved first and last residue. The D gene is left open where the match is weak. Expanded clones are given a class, and other clones once, few, many or no size at all.

TRBJ2-1 | TRBD1 | . | TRBV29-1 | CSVHRGNNEQFF | TGCAGCGTCCACAGGGGGAACAATGAGCAGTTCTTC
TRBJ2-2 | TRBD1 | . | TRBV5-1 | CASSSRDRGNTGELFF | TGCGCCAGCAGCTCCCGGGACAGGGGGAACACCGGGGAGCTGTTTTTT
TRBJ2-7 | TRBD1 | few | TRBV5-1 | CASRIRDRRDEQYF | TGCGCCAGCCGCATCCGGGACAGGCGAGACGAGCAGTACTTC
TRBJ2-7 | . | . | TRBV13 | CASSSNPDSPSYEQYF | TGTGCCAGCAGCTCCAACCCGGACAGTCCCTCCTACGAGCAGTACTTC
TRBJ1-2 | . | . | TRBV10-3 | CAISVGGNYGYTF | TGTGCCATCAGTGTTGGAGGGAACTATGGCTACACCTTC
TRBJ2-1 | TRBD2 | . | TRBV5-4 | CASSLTSGGHNEQFF | TGTGCCAGCAGCTTGACTAGCGGGGGCCACAATGAGCAGTTCTTC
TRBJ2-1 | . | . | TRBV6-6 | CASSPGHHEQFF | TGTGCCAGCAGTCCGGGACACCATGAGCAGTTCTTC
TRBJ1-2 | TRBD1 | once | TRBV6-5 | CASSLGQGFKNGYTF | TGTGCTAGCAGTTTGGGACAGGGTTTTAAGAATGGCTACACCTTC
TRBJ2-1 | . | . | TRBV30 | CAWSVLGSYNEQFF | TGTGCCTGGAGTGTACTAGGGTCCTACAATGAGCAGTTCTTC
TRBJ2-3 | TRBD2 | . | TRBV2 | CASRGGYTQYF | TGTGCCAGCAGGGGGGGGTATACGCAGTATTTT
TRBJ1-5 | . | . | TRBV9 | CASSVASGRTVLHQPQHF | TGTGCCAGCAGCGTAGCTTCAGGTAGGACAGTGCTGCATCAGCCCCAGCATTTT
TRBJ1-3 | . | . | TRBV5-5 | CASSFAPGRMGASGNTIYF | TGTGCCAGCAGCTTCGCCCCGGGAAGGATGGGGGCCTCTGGAAACACCATATATTTT
TRBJ2-7 | . | few | TRBV27 | CASRGTFYEQYF | TGTGCCAGCAGGGGCACCTTCTACGAGCAGTACTTC
TRBJ2-3 | . | . | TRBV5-1 | CASSLEGGAPGTQYF | TGCGCCAGCAGCTTGGAAGGGGGGGCCCCGGGTACGCAGTATTTT
TRBJ1-5 | . | . | TRBV19 | CASSRTGSDQPQHF | TGTGCCAGTAGTCGAACAGGGTCGGATCAGCCCCAGCATTTT
TRBJ1-3 | . | . | TRBV7-8 | CASSLGAGMYGNTIYF | TGTGCCAGCAGCTTAGGGGCAGGGATGTATGGAAACACCATATATTTT
TRBJ2-7 | TRBD1 | . | TRBV6-6 | CASSSSPGQGKQYF | TGTGCCAGCAGTTCATCACCGGGACAGGGAAAGCAGTACTTC
TRBJ1-6 | . | . | TRBV6-6 | CASSYSTGYNSPLHF | TGTGCCAGCAGTTACTCGACAGGTTATAATTCACCCCTCCACTTT
TRBJ2-7 | . | . | TRBV5-6 | CASRLAGSSYEQYF | TGTGCCAGCAGACTGGCGGGCAGCTCCTACGAGCAGTACTTC
TRBJ2-7 | . | . | TRBV2 | CASNLTGLHDLYEQYF | TGTGCCAGCAACTTGACAGGACTCCACGACCTCTACGAGCAGTACTTC
TRBJ1-2 | . | . | TRBV7-9 | CASSLMEILAGYTF | TGTGCCAGCAGCTTAATGGAGATTTTAGCTGGCTACACCTTC
TRBJ1-3 | . | . | TRBV6-6 | CASSYGRGGNTIYF | TGTGCCAGCAGTTACGGGCGTGGAGGAAACACCATATATTTT
TRBJ1-2 | . | few | TRBV7-9 | CSSSLDSGHRTF | TGTTCCAGCAGCTTAGACTCAGGACACAGGACCTTC
TRBJ2-7 | . | . | TRBV19 | CASSISITYEQYF | TGTGCCAGTAGTATAAGCATAACCTACGAGCAGTACTTC
TRBJ2-3 | TRBD2 | . | TRBV30 | CAWSVAGGYTDTQYF | TGTGCCTGGAGTGTAGCGGGGGGATACACAGATACGCAGTATTTT
TRBJ2-2 | . | . | TRBV19 | CASRPLATGELFF | TGTGCCAGTAGGCCGCTAGCGACCGGGGAGCTGTTTTTT
TRBJ1-3 | . | . | TRBV2 | CASSEAEGFFGNTIYF | TGTGCCAGCAGTGAAGCAGAGGGTTTCTTTGGAAACACCATATATTTT
TRBJ1-3 | TRBD1 | . | TRBV7-2 | CASSLRTGLFSGNTIYF | TGTGCCAGCAGCTTACGGACAGGCCTTTTCTCTGGAAACACCATATATTTT
TRBJ2-3 | TRBD1 | . | TRBV28 | CASSLGTGTDTQYF | TGTGCCAGCAGTTTAGGGACAGGGACAGATACGCAGTATTTT